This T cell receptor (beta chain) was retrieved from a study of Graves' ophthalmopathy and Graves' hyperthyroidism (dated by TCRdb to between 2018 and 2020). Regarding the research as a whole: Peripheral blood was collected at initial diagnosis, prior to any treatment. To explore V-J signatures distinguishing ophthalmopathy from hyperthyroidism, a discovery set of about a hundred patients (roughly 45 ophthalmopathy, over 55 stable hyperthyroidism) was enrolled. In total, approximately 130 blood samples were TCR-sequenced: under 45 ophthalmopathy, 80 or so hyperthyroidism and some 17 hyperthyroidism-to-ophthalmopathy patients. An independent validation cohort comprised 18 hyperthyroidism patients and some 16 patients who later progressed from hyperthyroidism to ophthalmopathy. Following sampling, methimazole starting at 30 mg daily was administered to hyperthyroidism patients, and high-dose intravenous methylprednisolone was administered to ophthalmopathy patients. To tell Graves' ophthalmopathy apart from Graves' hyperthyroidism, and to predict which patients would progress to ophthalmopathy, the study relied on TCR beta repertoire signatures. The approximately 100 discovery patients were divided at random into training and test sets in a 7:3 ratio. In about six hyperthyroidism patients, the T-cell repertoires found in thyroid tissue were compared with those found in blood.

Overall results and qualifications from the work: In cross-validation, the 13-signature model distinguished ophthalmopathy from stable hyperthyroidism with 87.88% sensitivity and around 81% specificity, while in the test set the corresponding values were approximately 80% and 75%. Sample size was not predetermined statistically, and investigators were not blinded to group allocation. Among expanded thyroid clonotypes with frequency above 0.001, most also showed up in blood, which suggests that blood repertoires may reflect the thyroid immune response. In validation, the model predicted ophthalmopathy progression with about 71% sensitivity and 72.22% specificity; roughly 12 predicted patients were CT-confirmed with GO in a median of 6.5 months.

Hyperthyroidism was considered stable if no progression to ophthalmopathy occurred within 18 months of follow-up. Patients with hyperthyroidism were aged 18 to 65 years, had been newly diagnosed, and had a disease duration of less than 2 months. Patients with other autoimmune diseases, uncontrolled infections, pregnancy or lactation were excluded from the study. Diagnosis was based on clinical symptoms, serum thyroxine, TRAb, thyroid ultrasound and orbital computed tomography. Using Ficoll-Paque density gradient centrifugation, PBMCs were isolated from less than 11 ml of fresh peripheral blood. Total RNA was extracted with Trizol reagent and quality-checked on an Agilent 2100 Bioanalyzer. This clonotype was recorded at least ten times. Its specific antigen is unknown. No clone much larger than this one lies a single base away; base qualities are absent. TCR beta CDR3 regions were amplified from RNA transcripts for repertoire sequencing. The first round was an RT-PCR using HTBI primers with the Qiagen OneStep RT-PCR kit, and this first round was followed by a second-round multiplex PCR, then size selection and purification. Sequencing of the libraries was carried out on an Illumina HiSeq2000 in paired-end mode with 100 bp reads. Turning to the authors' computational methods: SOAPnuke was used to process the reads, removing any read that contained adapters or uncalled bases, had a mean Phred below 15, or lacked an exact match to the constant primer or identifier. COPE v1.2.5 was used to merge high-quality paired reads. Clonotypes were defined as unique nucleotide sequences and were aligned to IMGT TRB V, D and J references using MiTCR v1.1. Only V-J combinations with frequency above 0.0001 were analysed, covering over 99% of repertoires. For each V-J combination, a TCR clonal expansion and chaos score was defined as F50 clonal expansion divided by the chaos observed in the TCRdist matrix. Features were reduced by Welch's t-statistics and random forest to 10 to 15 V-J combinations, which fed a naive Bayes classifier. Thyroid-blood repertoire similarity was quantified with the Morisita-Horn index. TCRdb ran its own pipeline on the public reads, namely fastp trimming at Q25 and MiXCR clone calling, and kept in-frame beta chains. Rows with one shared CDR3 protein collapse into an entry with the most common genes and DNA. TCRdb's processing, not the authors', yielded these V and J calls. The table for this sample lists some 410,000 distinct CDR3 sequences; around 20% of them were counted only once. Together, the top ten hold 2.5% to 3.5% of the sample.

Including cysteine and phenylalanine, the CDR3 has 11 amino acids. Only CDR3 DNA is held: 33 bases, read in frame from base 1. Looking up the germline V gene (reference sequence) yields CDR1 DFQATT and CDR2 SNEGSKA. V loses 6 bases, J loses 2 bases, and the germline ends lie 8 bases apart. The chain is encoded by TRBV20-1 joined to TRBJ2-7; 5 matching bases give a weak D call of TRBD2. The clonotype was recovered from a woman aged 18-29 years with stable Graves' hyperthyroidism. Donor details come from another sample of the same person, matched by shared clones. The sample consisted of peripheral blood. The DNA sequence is TGCAGTGCCCGGGATCCCTACGAGCAGTACTTC. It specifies CSARDPYEQYF.